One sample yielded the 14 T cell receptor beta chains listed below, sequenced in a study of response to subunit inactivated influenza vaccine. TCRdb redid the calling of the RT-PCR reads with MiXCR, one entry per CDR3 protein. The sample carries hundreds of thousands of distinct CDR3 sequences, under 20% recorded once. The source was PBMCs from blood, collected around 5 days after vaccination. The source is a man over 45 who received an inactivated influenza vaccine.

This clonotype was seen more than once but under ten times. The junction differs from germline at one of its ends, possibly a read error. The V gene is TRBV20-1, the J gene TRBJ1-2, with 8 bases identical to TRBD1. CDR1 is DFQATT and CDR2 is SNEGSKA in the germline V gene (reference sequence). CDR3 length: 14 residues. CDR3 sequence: CSARDRGRGYGYTF. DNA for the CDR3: TGCAGTGCAAGAGACAGGGGACGGGGCTATGGCTACACCTTC.

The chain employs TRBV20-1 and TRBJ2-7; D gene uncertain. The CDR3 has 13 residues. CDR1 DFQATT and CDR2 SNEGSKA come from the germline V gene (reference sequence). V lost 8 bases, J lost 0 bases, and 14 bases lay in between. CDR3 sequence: CSTPPRSSYEQYF. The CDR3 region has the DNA TGCAGTACCCCCCCCCGGTCCTCCTACGAGCAGTACTTC.

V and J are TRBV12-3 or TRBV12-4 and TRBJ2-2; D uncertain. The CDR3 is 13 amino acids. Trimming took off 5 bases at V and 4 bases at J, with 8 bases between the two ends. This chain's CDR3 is CASSGIGTGELFF. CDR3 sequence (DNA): TGTGCCAGCAGTGGGATTGGCACCGGGGAGCTGTTTTTT.

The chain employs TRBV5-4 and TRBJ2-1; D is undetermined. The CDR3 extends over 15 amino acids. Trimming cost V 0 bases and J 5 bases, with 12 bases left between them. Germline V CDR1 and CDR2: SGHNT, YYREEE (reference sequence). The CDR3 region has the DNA TGTGCCAGCAGCTTGGGCAGGCGCGATAACAATGAGCAGTTCTTC. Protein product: CASSLGRRDNNEQFF.

As DNA, the CDR3 is TGCAGTGCTAGAGAACGAATCCGGGGGCTCCAGCATTTT. It encodes CSARERIRGLQHF. The chain couples TRBV20-1 to TRBJ1-5, with D possibly TRBD1 on 6 matching bases. Germline V lookup: CDR1 DFQATT, CDR2 SNEGSKA (reference sequence). The CDR3 covers 13 residues. With 0 bases removed from V and 12 bases from J, the gap between germline ends came to 15 bases.

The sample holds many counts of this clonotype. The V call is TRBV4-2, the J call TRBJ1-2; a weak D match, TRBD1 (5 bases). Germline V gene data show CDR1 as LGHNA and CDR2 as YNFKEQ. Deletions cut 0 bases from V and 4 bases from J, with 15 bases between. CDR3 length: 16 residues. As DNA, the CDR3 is TGTGCCAGCAGCCAAGATACCGGTCCGGGGACCTATGGCTACACCTTC. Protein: CASSQDTGPGTYGYTF.

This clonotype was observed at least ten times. CDR3 sequence: CSVHPTGDPQSEQFF. CDR3 DNA: TGCAGCGTCCACCCCACAGGGGACCCCCAGAGTGAGCAGTTCTTC. The rearrangement joins TRBV29-1 to TRBJ2-1, with TRBD1 matching 7 bases. The CDR3 contains 15 residues. V lost 6 bases to trimming and J lost 9 bases; unmatched junction nucleotides: 17. Germline V gene sequence: CDR1 SQVTM, CDR2 ANQGSEA.

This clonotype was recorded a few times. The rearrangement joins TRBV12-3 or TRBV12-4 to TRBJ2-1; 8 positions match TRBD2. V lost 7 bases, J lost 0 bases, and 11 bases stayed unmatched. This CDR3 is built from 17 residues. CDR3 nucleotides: TGTGCCAGCACCAATCGACTAGCGAGCATCTCCTACAATGAGCAGTTCTTC. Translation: CASTNRLASISYNEQFF.

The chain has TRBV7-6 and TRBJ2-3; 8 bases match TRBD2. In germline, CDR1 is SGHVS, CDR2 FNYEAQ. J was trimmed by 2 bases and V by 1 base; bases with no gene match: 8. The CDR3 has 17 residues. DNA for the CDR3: TGTGCCAGCAGCTTAGTCCTCTCGGGGGGGCTCACAGATACGCAGTATTTT. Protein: CASSLVLSGGLTDTQYF.

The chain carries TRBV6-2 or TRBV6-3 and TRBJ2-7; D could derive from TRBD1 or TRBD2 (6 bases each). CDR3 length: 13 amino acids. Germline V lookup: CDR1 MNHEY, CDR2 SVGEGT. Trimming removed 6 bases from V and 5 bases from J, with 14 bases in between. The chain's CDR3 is CASREGGRDEQYF. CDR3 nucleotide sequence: TGTGCCAGCAGGGAGGGGGGTCGCGACGAGCAGTACTTC.

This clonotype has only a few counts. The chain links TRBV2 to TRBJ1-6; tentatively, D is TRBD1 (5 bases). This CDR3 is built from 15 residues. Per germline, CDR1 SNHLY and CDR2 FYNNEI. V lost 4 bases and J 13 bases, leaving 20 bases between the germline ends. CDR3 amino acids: CASSVRQGPSLPLHF. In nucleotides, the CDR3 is TGTGCCAGCAGTGTCAGGCAGGGCCCTTCCCTCCCCCTCCACTTT.

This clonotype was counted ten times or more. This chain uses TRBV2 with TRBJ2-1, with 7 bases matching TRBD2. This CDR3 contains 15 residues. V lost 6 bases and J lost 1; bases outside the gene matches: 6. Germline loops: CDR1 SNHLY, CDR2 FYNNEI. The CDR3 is CASRERGSSYNEQFF. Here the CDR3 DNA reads TGTGCCAGCAGGGAGCGGGGTTCTTCCTACAATGAGCAGTTCTTC.

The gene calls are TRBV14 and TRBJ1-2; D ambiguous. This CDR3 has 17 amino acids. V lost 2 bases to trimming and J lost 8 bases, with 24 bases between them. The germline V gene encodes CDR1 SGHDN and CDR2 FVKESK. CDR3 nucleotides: TGTGCCAGCAGCCAACTGGACCGGGCACTGGATTCTTTAGGCTACACCTTC. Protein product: CASSQLDRALDSLGYTF.

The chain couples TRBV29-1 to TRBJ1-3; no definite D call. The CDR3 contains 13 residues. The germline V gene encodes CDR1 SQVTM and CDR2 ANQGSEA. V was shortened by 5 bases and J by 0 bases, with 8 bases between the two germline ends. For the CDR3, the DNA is TGCAGCGTTCATGACCGCTCTGGAAACACCATATATTTT. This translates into CSVHDRSGNTIYF.